The 12 T cell receptor beta chains in this list originate from one sample, sequenced in a study of blood T cell repertoires in COVID-19. Libraries were prepared by immunoSEQ multiplex PCR; TCRdb keeps only in-frame clonotypes and omits some of them. The repertoire holds a few hundred thousand clones, with almost 90% as singletons. Sequenced: PBMCs or T cells enriched from blood (not recorded which). These TCRs come from a woman aged 18 to 35 with acute COVID-19.

This chain joins TRBV6-5 and TRBJ1-2; D might be TRBD1 (5 bases). Germline V gene data show CDR1 as MNHEY and CDR2 as SVGAGI. The CDR3 is 16 residues long. The V and J ends lost 0 bases and 3 bases respectively, with 14 bases between them. This CDR3 is CASSYSKKQGDYGYTF. Here the CDR3 DNA reads TGTGCCAGCAGTTACTCGAAAAAGCAGGGTGACTATGGCTACACCTTC.

This clone was seen once. This chain uses TRBV5-1 with TRBJ2-7, with 9 bases aligning to TRBD1. The V segment lost 3 bases and the J segment 7 bases; nucleotides outside the gene matches: 17. The CDR3 has 17 amino acids. Germline CDR1 is SGHRS and CDR2 is YFSETQ. For the CDR3, the DNA is TGCGCCAGCAGCTCGCGTACCGGGACAGGGATTTCGAGGGAGCAGTACTTC. Protein sequence: CASSSRTGTGISREQYF.

This clone was counted a few times. The chain links TRBV5-1 to TRBJ2-7; 9 nucleotides line up with TRBD1. The germline CDR1 and CDR2 sequences are SGHRS and YFSETQ. The CDR3 covers 16 residues. Trimming cost V 2 bases and J 1 base; bases outside gene matches: 7. The CDR3 coding sequence is TGCGCCAGCAGCTTCCGGACAGGGGCGACATCCTACGAGCAGTACTTC. Amino acids: CASSFRTGATSYEQYF.

The rearrangement uses TRBV27 and TRBJ1-1; no reliable D call. V was clipped by 6 bases and J by 7 bases, with 12 bases between them. The germline V gene encodes CDR1 MNHEY and CDR2 SMNVEV (reference sequence). This CDR3 has 12 residues. The CDR3 sequence is CASSSFRNEAFF. As DNA, the CDR3 is TGTGCCAGCAGCAGTTTTCGAAATGAAGCTTTCTTT.

The V gene is TRBV27, the J gene TRBJ1-6; 7 bases align to TRBD1. V shed 5 bases and J 8 bases; nucleotides not matched to a gene: 12. The CDR3 spans 16 residues. Germline V gene lookup returns CDR1 MNHEY and CDR2 SMNVEV (reference sequence). CDR3 sequence (DNA): TGTGCCAGCAGTCCCCCGACAGGGAAAAAAGATTCACCCCTCCACTTT. Translating gives CASSPPTGKKDSPLHF.

Here the CDR3 DNA reads TGTGCCAGCAGCCGTAGCGGGAGTAACGGCGGGGAGCTGTTTTTT. It yields the protein CASSRSGSNGGELFF. The chain employs TRBV5-4 and TRBJ2-2; 9 positions agree with TRBD2. Germline CDR1 reads SGHNT; CDR2 reads YYREEE (reference sequence). The CDR3 is 15 residues long. With 4 bases clipped from V and 7 bases from J, the junction kept 8 bases outside the gene matches.

This clone was found many times. Here the CDR3 reads CASSPTVGARGELFF. CDR3 nucleotides: TGTGCCAGCAGCCCCACGGTGGGGGCGCGGGGGGAGCTGTTTTTT. The rearrangement uses TRBV4-2 and TRBJ2-2; TRBD1 is a possible D gene (6 bases). CDR3 length: 15 residues. Germline values: CDR1 LGHNA, CDR2 YNFKEQ. V was pared by 4 bases and J by 8 bases, with 17 bases between.

This chain uses TRBV6-5 with TRBJ2-7, with 7 bases aligning to TRBD1. The CDR3 consists of 15 residues. Losses at the gene ends were 6 bases for V and 2 bases for J; bases not matched to a gene: 10. Germline V gene lookup returns CDR1 MNHEY and CDR2 SVGAGI. CDR3 protein: CASRGTVLFTYEQYF. CDR3 bases: TGTGCCAGCAGGGGGACAGTTCTGTTTACCTACGAGCAGTACTTC.

DNA for the CDR3: TGTGCCAGCAGTTTCGGGACTAGCGGCTTCACAGATACGCAGTATTTT. Protein: CASSFGTSGFTDTQYF. The chain couples TRBV27 to TRBJ2-3, with 11 bases matching TRBD2. CDR3 length: 16 amino acids. From germline, CDR1 is MNHEY and CDR2 SMNVEV (reference sequence). Trimming at V came to 3 bases and at J to 2 bases, leaving 4 bases not matched to a gene.

The V gene is TRBV2, the J gene TRBJ2-7; 7 nucleotides match TRBD1. Trimming cost V 7 bases and J 2 bases; bases outside gene matches: 8. The CDR3 sequence is 14 residues long. The germline V gene encodes CDR1 SNHLY and CDR2 FYNNEI. The CDR3 DNA follows: TGTGCCAGCACCAGAGACAGGGAAACCTACGAGCAGTACTTC. Translated: CASTRDRETYEQYF. The full variable domain, rest sourced from reference TRBV2 and TRBJ2-7, is EPEVTQTPSHQVTQMGQEVILRCVPISNHLYFYWYRQILGQKVEFLVSFYNNEISEKSEIFDDQFSVERPDGSNFTLKIRSTKLEDSAMYFCASTRDRETYEQYFGPGTRLTVT.

The rearrangement links TRBV6-5 to TRBJ2-7, with 7 bases aligning to TRBD1. The CDR3 has 12 amino acids. J gave up 5 bases and V 6 bases, and 4 bases lay outside the gene matches. Germline loops: CDR1 MNHEY, CDR2 SVGAGI. The CDR3 sequence: CASSFDRDEQYF. CDR3 sequence (DNA): TGTGCCAGCAGCTTTGACAGGGACGAGCAGTACTTC.

This chain connects TRBV20-1 to TRBJ2-4; perhaps TRBD2 as D (5 bases). In germline, CDR1 is DFQATT, CDR2 SNEGSKA (reference sequence). The CDR3 runs 11 residues. Trimming removed 6 bases at V and 8 bases at J, with 11 bases between. Written as DNA, the CDR3 is TGCAGTGCCTTAACTAGAGACATTCAGTACTTC. It encodes CSALTRDIQYF.